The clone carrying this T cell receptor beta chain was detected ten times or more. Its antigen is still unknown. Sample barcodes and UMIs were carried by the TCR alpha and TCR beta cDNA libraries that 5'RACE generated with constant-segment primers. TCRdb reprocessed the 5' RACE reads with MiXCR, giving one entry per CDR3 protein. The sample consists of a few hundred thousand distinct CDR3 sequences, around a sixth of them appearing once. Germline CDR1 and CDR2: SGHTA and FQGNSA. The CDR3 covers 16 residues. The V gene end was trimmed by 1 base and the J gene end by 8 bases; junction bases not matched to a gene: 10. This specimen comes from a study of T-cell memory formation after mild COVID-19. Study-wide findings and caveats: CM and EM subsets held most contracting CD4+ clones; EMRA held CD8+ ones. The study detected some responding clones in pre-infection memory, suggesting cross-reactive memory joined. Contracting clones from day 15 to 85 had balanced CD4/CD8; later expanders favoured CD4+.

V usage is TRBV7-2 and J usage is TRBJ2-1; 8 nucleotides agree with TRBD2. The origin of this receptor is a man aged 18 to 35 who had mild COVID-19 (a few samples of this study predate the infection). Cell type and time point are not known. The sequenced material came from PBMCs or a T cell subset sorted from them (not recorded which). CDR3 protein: CASSLVLLRGGDEQFF. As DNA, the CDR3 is TGTGCCAGCAGCTTAGTGCTCCTTCGGGGGGGCGATGAGCAGTTCTTC.